These 13 T cell receptor beta chains came from one sample sequenced in a study of blood T cell repertoires in COVID-19. The data were produced by immunoSEQ multiplex PCR, yet TCRdb's version contains in-frame clones alone and is incomplete. The sample lists about 100,000 clones, around 86% occurring once. Sequenced: peripheral blood. These receptors all stem from a man aged 45-60 years with active or convalescent COVID-19.

V gene TRBV28 combines with J gene TRBJ1-4; 8 positions agree with TRBD1. The CDR3 is 15 residues long. V was clipped by 4 bases and J by 8 bases; unmatched bases: 9. Looked up from germline, CDR1 is MDHEN and CDR2 is SYDVKM. The CDR3 DNA reads as TGTGCCAGCAGTTGGACAGGACAGGGAGTGGAAAAACTGTTTTTT. Amino acids: CASSWTGQGVEKLFF.

CDR3 region: CASNVAGGRDEQFF. CDR3 sequence (DNA): TGTGCCAGTAATGTCGCGGGGGGCAGGGATGAGCAGTTCTTC. The gene calls are TRBV19 and TRBJ2-1, with TRBD2 matching 8 bases. CDR1 LNHDA and CDR2 SQIVND come from the germline V gene (reference sequence). V lost 7 bases, J lost 8 bases, and 10 bases stayed unmatched. The CDR3 runs 14 residues.

The chain uses TRBV19 and TRBJ1-5; 9 bases agree with TRBD1. Per the germline V gene, CDR1 is LNHDA and CDR2 is SQIVND (reference sequence). The CDR3 runs 14 residues. With 8 bases clipped from V and 4 bases from J, the junction kept 6 bases outside the gene matches. CDR3 sequence: CASGPGTGNQPQHF. CDR3 DNA sequence: TGTGCCAGTGGACCCGGGACAGGGAATCAGCCCCAGCATTTT.

The genes are TRBV21-1 and TRBJ2-7; the D segment call TRBD2 is taken from the table without a DNA check. TRBV21-1 is labeled a pseudogene. The CDR3 length is 15 residues. CDR3 nucleotide sequence: TGTGCCAGCAGCAAAGGTGAGGCGGGTTCCTACGAGCAGTACGTC. This encodes CASSKGEAGSYEQYV.

The chain employs TRBV29-1 and TRBJ1-3; D uncertain. CDR1 and CDR2 from the germline V gene are SQVTM and ANQGSEA. The CDR3 length is 13 residues. The V and J ends lost 2 bases and 0 bases respectively, with 5 bases between them. The CDR3 nucleotides read TGCAGCGTTGAATTAGTCTCTGGAAACACCATATATTTT. It codes for CSVELVSGNTIYF.

The V gene is TRBV27, the J gene TRBJ2-1, with TRBD2 matching over 9 bases. After removal of 2 bases from V and 5 bases from J, the junction contained 4 bases not matched to a gene. CDR3 length: 15 amino acids. CDR1 is MNHEY and CDR2 is SMNVEV in the germline V gene (reference sequence). CDR3 sequence reads: CASSLRGGENNEQFF. CDR3 nucleotide sequence: TGTGCCAGCAGTTTACGCGGGGGGGAGAACAATGAGCAGTTCTTC.

In its sample, this clone was seen a few times. The genes are TRBV20-1 and TRBJ1-1; D not resolved. V lost 3 bases to trimming and J lost 4 bases, with 12 bases between them. Looked up from germline, CDR1 is DFQATT and CDR2 is SNEGSKA (reference sequence). This CDR3 is built from 13 residues. The CDR3 coding sequence is TGCAGTGCTAGTTTGACATTCGGCACTGAAGCTTTCTTT. Translation gives CSASLTFGTEAFF.

This clone was counted between two and nine times. This chain connects TRBV20-1 to TRBJ2-5; D might be TRBD2 (7 bases). The germline V gene has CDR1 DFQATT and CDR2 SNEGSKA (reference sequence). CDR3 length equals 14 residues. Between the trimmed V and J ends, which lost 3 bases and 5 bases, there was a span of 16 bases. DNA for the CDR3: TGCAGTGCTAGTCGGGGGGCCGCATTCGAGACCCAGTACTTC. Translated, it gives CSASRGAAFETQYF.

The chain is built from TRBV23-1 and TRBJ2-7, with D perhaps TRBD2 (5 bases). TRBV23-1 is labeled an ORF, and its function is uncertain. Trimming cost V 2 bases and J 7 bases, with 15 bases left between them. The CDR3 runs 14 residues. In nucleotides, the CDR3 is TGCGCCAGCAGTCAAACCCCGACTATCGGGGAGCAGTACGTC. Translated, it gives CASSQTPTIGEQYV.

The chain joins TRBV7-9 to TRBJ2-6; 7 nucleotides line up with TRBD1. CDR1 is SEHNR, CDR2 FQNEAQ, per germline (reference sequence). The junction had 8 bases not matched to a gene; V was cut back by 5 bases and J by 1 base. CDR3 length: 17 residues. The DNA for the CDR3 is TGTGCCAGCAGCCCCCCAAACAGGGGATCTGGGGCCAACGTCCTGACTTTC. Translating gives CASSPPNRGSGANVLTF.

The rearrangement joins TRBV3-1 (or the pseudogene TRBV3-2) to TRBJ1-2; unclear D gene. The CDR3 has 17 amino acids. V lost 2 bases to trimming and J lost 2 bases, with 18 bases between them. Germline CDR1 and CDR2: LGHDT and YNNKEL (reference sequence). The CDR3 DNA sequence: TGTGCCAGCAGCCAATTAGGAGGACCGACTGGCAACTATGGCTACACCTTC. It encodes CASSQLGGPTGNYGYTF.

CDR3 in amino acids: CASSSGQGIEQYF. For the CDR3, the DNA is TGTGCCAGTAGTTCGGGACAGGGCATCGAGCAGTACTTC. V gene TRBV19 combines with J gene TRBJ2-7, with 9 bases matching TRBD1. Germline V gene data show CDR1 as LNHDA and CDR2 as SQIVND (reference sequence). V lost 5 bases, J lost 6 bases, and 5 bases stayed unmatched. The CDR3 sequence is 13 residues long.

The V call is TRBV11-2, the J call TRBJ1-3; maybe TRBD1 (5 bases). Trimming pared 5 bases from V and 3 bases from J, leaving 14 bases between. Germline assignment: CDR1 SGHAT and CDR2 FQNNGV. There are 15 residues in the CDR3. The CDR3 is CASSRDRGNGNTIYF. The CDR3 nucleotides are TGTGCCAGCAGCCGGGACCGGGGGAATGGAAACACCATATATTTT. The whole variable domain, filled in from reference TRBV11-2 and TRBJ1-3, reads EAGVAQSPRYKIIEKRQSVAFWCNPISGHATLYWYQQILGQGPKLLIQFQNNGVVDDSQLPKDRFSAERLKGVDSTLKIQPAKLEDSAVYLCASSRDRGNGNTIYFGEGSWLTVV.